The 5 T cell receptor beta chains below come from one sample, sequenced in a study of T-cell reconstitution after alpha-beta-depleted transplantation in children. Construction of the TCRbeta library involved unique molecular identifiers. Each CDR3 protein is one row after TCRdb ran MiXCR on the PCR reads. Here the sample spans 440,000 or so distinct CDR3 sequences, approximately 42% being singletons. This sample comprised PBMCs, obtained before TCRalphabeta/CD19-depleted stem cell transplant. These receptor sequences come from a girl aged 2 to 10 with aplastic anemia, due to receive a stem cell transplant.

The table lists this clonotype with many counts. The rearrangement joins TRBV20-1 to TRBJ2-2; D possibly corresponds to TRBD2 (6 bases). The CDR3 extends over 15 amino acids. Germline CDR1 DFQATT, CDR2 SNEGSKA (reference sequence). The germline V and J ends were trimmed by 0 bases and 6 bases, with 14 bases remaining between them. CDR3 region: CSARDRASVAGELFF. CDR3 DNA sequence: TGCAGTGCTAGAGATAGGGCTAGCGTCGCCGGGGAGCTGTTTTTT.

This clonotype was seen just once. The chain has TRBV20-1 and TRBJ2-3; 12 nucleotides match TRBD2. CDR3 length equals 17 residues. V dropped 7 bases and J dropped 4; count of bases not matched to a gene: 15. From germline, CDR1 is DFQATT and CDR2 SNEGSKA (reference sequence). The CDR3 spells CSVGSASGRAIADTQYF. The CDR3 DNA follows: TGCAGTGTCGGATCGGCTAGCGGGAGGGCTATCGCAGATACGCAGTATTTT.

At least ten counts were recorded for this clonotype. Germline and junction disagree at one end, which may indicate a read error. The V call is TRBV7-9, the J call TRBJ2-1; TRBD2 aligns across 7 bases. CDR1 is SEHNR and CDR2 is FQNEAQ in the germline V gene (reference sequence). This CDR3 is built from 15 residues. The chain's CDR3 is CASSLARGSDSSLVF. The CDR3 DNA reads as TGTGCCAGCAGCTTAGCGCGGGGGAGTGACTCCTCATTAGTCTTC.

In its sample, this clonotype was seen once. This chain connects TRBV7-6 to TRBJ2-7, with 10 positions matching TRBD1. V lost 2 bases, J lost 5 bases, and 9 bases stayed unmatched. Germline V gives CDR1 SGHVS, CDR2 FNYEAQ. The CDR3 is 16 residues long. The CDR3 loop is CASSLLGTGAPHEQYF. The CDR3 DNA reads as TGTGCCAGCAGCTTACTAGGGACAGGGGCACCCCACGAGCAGTACTTC. The variable domain in full, completed from reference TRBV7-6 and TRBJ2-7, reads GAGVSQSPRYKVTKRGQDVALRCDPISGHVSLYWYRQALGQGPEFLTYFNYEAQQDKSGLPNDRFSAERPEGSISTLTIQRTEQRDSAMYRCASSLLGTGAPHEQYFGPGTRLTVT.

V usage is TRBV18 and J usage is TRBJ1-4; D is perhaps TRBD1 (5 bases). The CDR3 runs 15 residues. Germline CDR1 and CDR2: KGHSH and LQKENI. The V end lost 2 bases, the J end lost 6 bases, and 13 bases lay between the germline ends. The CDR3: CASSPGPGRDEKLFF. The DNA for the CDR3 is TGTGCCAGCTCACCAGGTCCAGGGCGAGATGAAAAACTGTTTTTT.